Below are 27 T cell receptor beta chains sequenced from a single sample in a study of CXCR3-negative and CXCR3-positive naive CD8 T cells. 5' RACE that incorporated UMI labels was used to prepare the TRB cDNA libraries. For each CDR3 protein, TCRdb gives one entry from its re-call of the 5' RACE reads, without DNA. The sample table sets out about 41,000 distinct CDR3 sequences. The sample comprised naive CXCR3- CD8+ T cells from blood. The subset here: CD45RO-CCR7+CD27+CD95- naive CD8+ T cells lacking CXCR3 (TNR3-). All receptors derive from a human donor in good health. Some clones in this sample may be carry-over from other donors' samples.

The genes are TRBV6-6 and TRBJ1-1. CDR1 and CDR2 (germline): MNHNY, SVGAGI (reference sequence). This CDR3 region has 14 residues. CDR3 sequence: CASSRFLSDTEAFF.

The chain links TRBV29-1 to TRBJ2-5; TCRdb outputs TRBD2, but without DNA this stays unchecked. Looked up from germline, CDR1 is SQVTM and CDR2 is ANQGSEA. The CDR3 covers 14 residues. The CDR3 protein is CSVELAGYQETQYF.

The chain couples TRBV7-9 to TRBJ2-1; no DNA is available, so the TRBD1 call from TCRdb remains unchecked. Germline CDR1 reads SEHNR; CDR2 reads FQNEAQ (reference sequence). This CDR3 comprises 15 residues. The CDR3 here is CASRPLTGGYNEQFF.

V is TRBV12-3 or TRBV12-4 and J is TRBJ2-5; TCRdb lists TRBD2, though no DNA is available to test this call. CDR3 size: 16 residues. The CDR3 spells CASSSGLAGGPETQYF.

By frequency, this clonotype is medium-sized. The chain carries TRBV7-3 and TRBJ2-5; with no DNA, the TCRdb D assignment of TRBD1 cannot be verified. Germline V gene sequence: CDR1 SGHTA, CDR2 FQGTGA. This CDR3 has 11 amino acids. CDR3 in amino acids: CASSSGETQYF.

This chain uses TRBV7-9 with TRBJ2-7. CDR1 is SEHNR, CDR2 FQNEAQ, per germline (reference sequence). The CDR3 covers 14 residues. The CDR3 region is CASSQYQTNPEQYF. Full variable domain (outside the CDR3, taken from reference TRBV7-9 and TRBJ2-7): DTGVSQNPRHKITKRGQNVTFRCDPISEHNRLYWYRQTLGQGPEFLTYFQNEAQLEKSRLLSDRFSAERPKGSFSTLEIQRTEQGDSAMYLCASSQYQTNPEQYFGPGTRLTVT.

The chain combines TRBV7-6 with TRBJ2-7; there is no DNA to check the TCRdb D call of TRBD1. Germline CDR1 reads SGHVS; CDR2 reads FNYEAQ. The CDR3 consists of 13 residues. Here the CDR3 reads CASSGRTGLVQYF.

The chain carries TRBV27 and TRBJ2-1. The CDR3 contains 12 residues. The germline CDR1 and CDR2 sequences are MNHEY and SMNVEV (reference sequence). CDR3 sequence reads: CAAVSSYNEQFF.

The rearrangement links TRBV29-1 to TRBJ2-3. Germline CDR1 reads SQVTM; CDR2 reads ANQGSEA. The CDR3 covers 12 residues. CDR3 residues: CSVEGTADTQYF.

J is TRBJ2-3 and V is TRBV28; the D call of TRBD1 rests on TCRdb alone, since no DNA is present to check it. Germline V CDR1 and CDR2: MDHEN, SYDVKM. The CDR3 extends over 15 amino acids. CDR3 region: CASRPSQGAQDTQYF.

The gene calls are TRBV12-3 or TRBV12-4 and TRBJ2-7; TCRdb returns TRBD2, unconfirmable since there is no DNA. This CDR3 is built from 13 residues. This CDR3 is CASSPSTAYEQYF.

This chain links TRBV7-9 with TRBJ2-4; TCRdb names TRBD1, which stays unverified in the absence of DNA. The germline gives CDR1 SEHNR, CDR2 FQNEAQ (reference sequence). The CDR3 is 14 residues long. The CDR3 loop is CASSLGTGKNIQYF.

V usage is TRBV7-9 and J usage is TRBJ2-7. Germline V gives CDR1 SEHNR, CDR2 FQNEAQ (reference sequence). This CDR3 contains 13 residues. CDR3 amino acids: CATSREASYEQYF.

The J gene is TRBJ2-3, the V gene TRBV29-1. The germline CDR1 and CDR2 sequences are SQVTM and ANQGSEA. The CDR3 spans 14 residues. CDR3: CSVESQDRTDTQYF.

J is TRBJ2-1 and V is TRBV28; TCRdb calls TRBD2, which cannot be checked without DNA. CDR1 is MDHEN, CDR2 SYDVKM, per germline. The CDR3 contains 17 residues. CDR3 residues: CASSTMPGLADYNEQFF. Filled out from reference TRBV28 and TRBJ2-1, the complete variable domain reads DVKVTQSSRYLVKRTGEKVFLECVQDMDHENMFWYRQDPGLGLRLIYFSYDVKMKEKGDIPEGYSVSREKKERFSLILESASTNQTSMYLCASSTMPGLADYNEQFFGPGTRLTVL.

The rearrangement joins TRBV6-2 or TRBV6-3 to TRBJ2-1; TCRdb's assignment of TRBD2 cannot be checked, as there is no DNA. The CDR3 loop spans 14 amino acids. Germline values: CDR1 MNHEY, CDR2 SVGEGT. CDR3 sequence reads: CASSSGGAFNEQFF.

The V and J genes are TRBV19 and TRBJ2-1; TCRdb picks TRBD1, but there is no DNA to check that call. Looked up from germline, CDR1 is LNHDA and CDR2 is SQIVND (reference sequence). The CDR3 is 14 amino acids. The CDR3 region is CASSVGTGYNEQFF.

The V and J genes are TRBV4-3 and TRBJ2-1; TCRdb's assignment of TRBD2 cannot be checked, as there is no DNA. Germline-derived CDR1 and CDR2 are LGHNA and YSLEER. The CDR3 is made up of 16 amino acids. The CDR3 region is CASSQIAGEGYNEQFF.

The J gene is TRBJ2-1, the V gene TRBV4-2; TCRdb proposes TRBD1, but this gene call is untestable without DNA. CDR1 LGHNA and CDR2 YNFKEQ come from the germline V gene. This CDR3 comprises 13 residues. The CDR3 reads CASRGGAPNEQFF.

V gene TRBV20-1 combines with J gene TRBJ2-3. The CDR3 contains 14 residues. CDR1 and CDR2 from the germline V gene are DFQATT and SNEGSKA (reference sequence). CDR3 amino acids: CSAWVLAGTDTQYF.

The rearrangement links TRBV12-3 or TRBV12-4 to TRBJ1-4; the D gene TCRdb calls, TRBD1, cannot be checked with no DNA. This CDR3 has 15 residues. The CDR3 is CASSPQGLANEKLFF.

The chain employs TRBV29-1 and TRBJ2-7; TCRdb's assignment of TRBD1 cannot be checked, as there is no DNA. This CDR3 has 12 residues. Germline CDR1 SQVTM, CDR2 ANQGSEA. CDR3 in amino acids: CSVRDSSYEQYF.

This chain joins TRBV23-1 and TRBJ2-1; with no DNA, the TCRdb D assignment of TRBD2 cannot be verified. TRBV23-1 is an ORF, and what it does is uncertain. The CDR3 loop spans 20 amino acids. CDR3 sequence reads: CASSQSEGDCRAGGRNEQFF.

The rearrangement links TRBV28 to TRBJ2-1; TCRdb reports TRBD1, a call that lacks DNA to check it against. Germline V lookup: CDR1 MDHEN, CDR2 SYDVKM. CDR3 length: 15 amino acids. CDR3 region: CASSLGQGAYNEQFF.

This chain links TRBV29-1 with TRBJ2-1; TCRdb picks TRBD2, but there is no DNA to check that call. CDR1 SQVTM and CDR2 ANQGSEA come from the germline V gene. This CDR3 is built from 13 residues. CDR3 amino acids: CSGGLAGANEQFF.

The chain carries TRBV6-5 and TRBJ2-1. The CDR3 runs to 13 residues. Germline V gene sequence: CDR1 MNHEY, CDR2 SVGAGI. The CDR3 here is CASSYSILGEQFF.

This chain uses TRBV7-2 with TRBJ2-7; TCRdb's assignment of TRBD2 cannot be checked, as there is no DNA. The germline V gene encodes CDR1 SGHTA and CDR2 FQGNSA. CDR3 size: 13 residues. The CDR3 here is CASSQEGWEQQYF.